This T cell receptor beta chain derives from a study of chemoradiotherapy in HPV16-positive cancers (dated by TCRdb to the early 2020s). Background on the whole study: Candidate HPV-specific T-cell clones and common TCR motifs were defined by functional T-cell assays performed on cells from a couple of HPV16-positive patients. Whether T-cell immunity against the HPV oncoproteins E6 and E7 changes during chemoradiotherapy and whether survival is affected by this immunity were examined in the study. The candidate HPV-specific TCRs and motifs were subsequently tracked in TCR repertoires obtained from roughly 78 patients with HPV-related cancers. What the research found in general, with its limitations: Only two HPV16-positive patients were used to derive the functional definition of HPV-specific T cells, and the survival association was reported for HPV16-positive patients. In HPV16-positive patients, expansion of HPV-responsive T cells during chemoradiotherapy was found to be associated with improved recurrence-free survival. Expansion of candidate HPV-specific clones and E7-related TCR motifs was observed in the tumor microenvironment during treatment, whereas no such expansion was observed for non-HPV-specific T cells.

Receptors were amplified or captured by the immunoSEQ multiplex PCR assay. As stored in TCRdb, this immuneACCESS dataset retains in-frame rearrangements with V and J assigned. A fraction of the clones does not appear; measured against another copy, unresolved V genes explain less than half of the discrepancy, and the remainder lacks a known reason. The sample table lists about 9,000 clones, roughly 75% of them with a count of one. Around 8.5% of the sample belongs to the ten largest clones. Repertoires were sampled repeatedly over the course of chemoradiotherapy so that clonal expansion in the tumor microenvironment could be followed. Trimming takes 6 bases off V and 1 base off J; junction bases not matched to a gene: 3. From the germline V gene, CDR1 is SNHLY and CDR2 is FYNNEI. Measured from the cysteine to the phenylalanine, the CDR3 is 14 residues long. Just CDR3 DNA is preserved here, 42 bases in frame from base 1.

Comment on this clone: Its recognized antigen is unknown. No base quality values were provided; no much bigger clone lies one nucleotide off.

In this chain, TRBV2 is recombined with TRBJ1-5, and 7 bases in between align with TRBD1. This sample was taken from a patient who underwent chemoradiotherapy. This receptor was taken from a human donor with HPV-associated anogenital cancer. The nucleotide sequence reads TGTGCCAGCAGGTCACAGGGGAGCAATCAGCCCCAGCATTTT. Translated, it reads CASRSQGSNQPQHF.